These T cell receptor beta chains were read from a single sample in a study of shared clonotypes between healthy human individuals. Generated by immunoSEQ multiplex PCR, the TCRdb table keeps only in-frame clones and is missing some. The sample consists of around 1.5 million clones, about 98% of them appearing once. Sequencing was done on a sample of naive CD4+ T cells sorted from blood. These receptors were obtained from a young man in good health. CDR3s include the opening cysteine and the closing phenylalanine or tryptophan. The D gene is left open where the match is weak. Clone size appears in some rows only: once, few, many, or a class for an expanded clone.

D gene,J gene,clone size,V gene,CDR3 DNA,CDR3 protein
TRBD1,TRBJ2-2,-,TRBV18,TGTGCCAGCTCACCACCGAGGGCAGGGGGCAACACCGGGGAGCTGTTTTTT,CASSPPRAGGNTGELFF
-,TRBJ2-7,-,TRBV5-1,TGCGCCAGCAGCTATCCCCCGGGGAGCGGCTATACTGACGAGCAGTACTTC,CASSYPPGSGYTDEQYF
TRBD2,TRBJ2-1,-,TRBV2,TGTGCCAGCAGTGCGACTAGCGGGGCCGGTTTTTACAATGAGCAGTTCTTC,CASSATSGAGFYNEQFF
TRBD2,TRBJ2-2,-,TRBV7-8,TGTGCCAGCAGCTTGAGGGGACTAGCGGGAGTAAGGGCCAACACCGGGGAGCTGTTTTTT,CASSLRGLAGVRANTGELFF
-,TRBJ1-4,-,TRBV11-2,TGTGCCAGCAGCTTAAGTCGGGCTCGGACGGAAAAACTGTTTTTT,CASSLSRARTEKLFF
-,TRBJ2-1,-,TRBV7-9,TGTGCCAGCAACCAGGTTAGCTCCTACAATGAGCAGTTCTTC,CASNQVSSYNEQFF
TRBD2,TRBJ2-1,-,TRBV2,TGTGCCAGCAGTGAACTTGGGGGGGACTTTCATTACAATGAGCAGTTCTTC,CASSELGGDFHYNEQFF
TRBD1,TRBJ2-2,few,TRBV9,TGTGCCAGCAGCGTATCCGGGACAGTAACCGGGGAGCTGTTTTTT,CASSVSGTVTGELFF
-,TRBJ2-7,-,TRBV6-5,TGTGCCAGCAGTTCCCCCGGGACGCCGCCCTACGAGCAGTACTTC,CASSSPGTPPYEQYF
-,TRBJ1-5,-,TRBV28,TGTGCCAGCAGTCCCCGAAACAGCAATCAGCCCCAGCATTTT,CASSPRNSNQPQHF
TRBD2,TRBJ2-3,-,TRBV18,TGTGCCAGCTCACCAACGGGGGGGACTAGCACAGATACGCAGTATTTT,CASSPTGGTSTDTQYF
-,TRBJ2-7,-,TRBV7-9,TGTGCCAGCAGACGAACAGGGGAGCAGTACTTC,CASRRTGEQYF
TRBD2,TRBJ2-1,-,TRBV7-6,TGTGCCAGCAGCTTAGCGACGTCTAGCGGGAGTGCCTACAATGAGCAGTTCTTC,CASSLATSSGSAYNEQFF
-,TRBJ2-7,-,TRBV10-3,TGTGCCATCAGTGATTTCAGGGAGCAGTACTTC,CAISDFREQYF
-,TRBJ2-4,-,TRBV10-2,TGCGCCAGCGTAGGGTCAACGGACATTCAGTACTTC,CASVGSTDIQYF
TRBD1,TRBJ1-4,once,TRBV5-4,TGTGCCAGCAGCACCAGACAGGGCCGAACAGAAAAACTGTTTTTT,CASSTRQGRTEKLFF
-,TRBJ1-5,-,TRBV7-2,TGTGCCAGCAGCTTTACAGGGAGCAATCAGCCCCAGCATTTT,CASSFTGSNQPQHF
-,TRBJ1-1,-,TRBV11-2,TGTGCCAGCAGCTTAAGTATGAGGGCTCGGGGCACTGAAGCTTTCTTT,CASSLSMRARGTEAFF
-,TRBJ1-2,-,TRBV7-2,TGTGCCAGCAGCTTAGGGCGATACTATGGCTACACCTTC,CASSLGRYYGYTF
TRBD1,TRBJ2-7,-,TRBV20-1,TGCAGTGCCCCGGACAGGGAGGAGCAGTACTTC,CSAPDREEQYF
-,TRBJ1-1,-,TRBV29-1,TGCAGCGTTCCGGGGGGTCGACTGAACACTGAAGCTTTCTTT,CSVPGGRLNTEAFF
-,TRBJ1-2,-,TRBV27,TGTGCCAGCAGTTCAGGGGACCTCATTGGGGGTGGCTACACCTTC,CASSSGDLIGGGYTF
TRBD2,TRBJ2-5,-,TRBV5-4,TGTGCCAGCAGCTTGATGTTAGCGGGAGGCCGGGTGGAGGAGACCCAGTACTTC,CASSLMLAGGRVEETQYF
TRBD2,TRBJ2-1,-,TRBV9,TGTGCCAGCAGCGTAGTAGGTTCGGGACTAGCGGGAGAAACAAGCTCCTACAATGAGCAGTTCTTC,CASSVVGSGLAGETSSYNEQFF
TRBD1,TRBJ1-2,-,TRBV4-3,TGCGCCAGCAGCCGCTCCGGGACAGGGACCTATGGCTACACCTTC,CASSRSGTGTYGYTF
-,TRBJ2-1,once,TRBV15,TGTGCCACCAGCGTAGCTACGGGGAGTTACTCCTACAATGAGCAGTTCTTC,CATSVATGSYSYNEQFF
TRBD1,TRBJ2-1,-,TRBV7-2,TGTGCCAGCAGCTCTCGAGGGACAGGATACAATGAGCAGTTCTTC,CASSSRGTGYNEQFF
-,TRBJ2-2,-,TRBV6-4,TGTGCCAGCAGTGACCCACCCCGGGGACCGTTGGGGGAGCTGTTTTTT,CASSDPPRGPLGELFF
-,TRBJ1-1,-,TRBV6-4,TGTGCCAGCAGTAACAAAGAGAACACTGAAGCTTTCTTT,CASSNKENTEAFF
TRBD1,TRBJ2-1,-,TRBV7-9,TGTGCCAGCAGCCCGCCCACTCCCGGGACAGGATACTACAATGAGCAGTTCTTC,CASSPPTPGTGYYNEQFF
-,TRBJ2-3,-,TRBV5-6,TGTGCCAGCAGCTTGGATCCAGGTGCCGCAGATACGCAGTATTTT,CASSLDPGAADTQYF
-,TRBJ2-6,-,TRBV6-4,TGTGCCAGCAGCCTCCCTACACAGGGCCTAAACGTCTCTGGGGCCAACGTCCTGACTTTC,CASSLPTQGLNVSGANVLTF
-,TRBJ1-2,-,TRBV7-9,TGTGCCAGCAGCCCCGGTGAATACTATTACTACACCTTC,CASSPGEYYYYTF
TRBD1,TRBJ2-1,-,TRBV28,TGTGCCAGCAGCCCTCGACAGGGGGCACCGAACAATGAGCAGTTCTTC,CASSPRQGAPNNEQFF
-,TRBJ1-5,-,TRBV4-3,TGCGCCAGCAGCCGGAGTTTGTTGGGTCAGCCCCAGCATTTT,CASSRSLLGQPQHF
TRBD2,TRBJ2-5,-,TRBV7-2,TGTGCCAGCAGCCAATTGGGACTAGCGGGAATCGAGACCCAGTACTTC,CASSQLGLAGIETQYF
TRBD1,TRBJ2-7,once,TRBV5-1,TGCGCCAGCAGCTCGGGACAGGGGGTTTCCTACGAGCAGTACTTC,CASSSGQGVSYEQYF
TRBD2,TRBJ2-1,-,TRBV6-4,TGTGCCAGCAGCGGGACTAGTATGGATGAGCAGTTCTTC,CASSGTSMDEQFF
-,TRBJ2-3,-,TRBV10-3,TGTGCCATCGCCCCTGACGAGGGTACAGATACGCAGTATTTT,CAIAPDEGTDTQYF
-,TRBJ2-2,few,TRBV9,TGTGCCAGCAGCTTCCAGGGGTCTCCCGGGGAGCTGTTTTTT,CASSFQGSPGELFF
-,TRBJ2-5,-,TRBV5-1,TGCGCCAGCAGCTTGCGTAAACAGGGCTTGTCAGTTTTGGAGACCCAGTACTTC,CASSLRKQGLSVLETQYF
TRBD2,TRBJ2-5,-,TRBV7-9,TGTGCCAGCAGCCTACTAGCGGGAGGGGAAGAGACCCAGTACTTC,CASSLLAGGEETQYF
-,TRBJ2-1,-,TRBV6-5,TGTGCCAGCAGTCAAGGGGGTACCGCGCGGAATGAGCAGTTCTTC,CASSQGGTARNEQFF
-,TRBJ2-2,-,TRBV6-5,TGTGCCAGTCTCGGGTCGGGCGGGGAGCTGTTTTTT,CASLGSGGELFF
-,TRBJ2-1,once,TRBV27,TGTGCCAGCAGTCAAGTGGGGACTCCGACCAATGAGCAGTTCTTC,CASSQVGTPTNEQFF
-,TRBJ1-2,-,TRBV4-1,TGCGCCAGCAGCCAAGATCTTCGGGGGATTAGGGGCTATGGCTACACCTTC,CASSQDLRGIRGYGYTF
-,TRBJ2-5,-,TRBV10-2,TGCGCCAGTAGGAAGACGGGAGAGACCCAGTACTTC,CASRKTGETQYF
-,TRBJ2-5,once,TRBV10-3,TGTGCCATCAGTGAGTCGCGGGGGACCCAGTACTTC,CAISESRGTQYF
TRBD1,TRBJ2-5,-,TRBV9,TGTGCCAGCAGCGTAGCTGGACAGGGGGCTTGGGAGACCCAGTACTTC,CASSVAGQGAWETQYF
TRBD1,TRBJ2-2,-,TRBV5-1,TGCGCCAGCAGCTTACAGACAGGGGCGTCCACCGGGGAGCTGTTTTTT,CASSLQTGASTGELFF
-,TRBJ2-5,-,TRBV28,TGTGCCAGCAGCGGAAACAGGGGAGGGAGGAGAGAGACCCAGTACTTC,CASSGNRGGRRETQYF
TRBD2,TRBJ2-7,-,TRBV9,TGTGCCAGCTCCCCGGGACTACCACTTTACGAGCAGTACTTC,CASSPGLPLYEQYF
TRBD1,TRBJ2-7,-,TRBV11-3,TGTGCCAGCAGCCTCGGACAGGGAGGCTACGAGCAGTACTTC,CASSLGQGGYEQYF
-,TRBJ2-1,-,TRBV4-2,TGTGCCAGCAGCCAGGGACACCCCGACAATGAGCAGTTCTTC,CASSQGHPDNEQFF
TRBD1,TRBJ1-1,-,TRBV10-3,TGTGCCATCAGTGAAAGGACAGGGGCCACTGAAGCTTTCTTT,CAISERTGATEAFF
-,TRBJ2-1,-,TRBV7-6,TGTGCCAGCAGCCAGATGGGCGGCTCCTACAATGAGCAGTTCTTC,CASSQMGGSYNEQFF
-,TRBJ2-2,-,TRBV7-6,TGTGCCAGCAGCCAAGGTGTCGCTGGAAGGACCGGGGAGCTGTTTTTT,CASSQGVAGRTGELFF
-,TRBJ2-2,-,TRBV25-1,TGTGCCAGCAGTAACCGGGACTTGAACACCGGGGAGCTGTTTTTT,CASSNRDLNTGELFF